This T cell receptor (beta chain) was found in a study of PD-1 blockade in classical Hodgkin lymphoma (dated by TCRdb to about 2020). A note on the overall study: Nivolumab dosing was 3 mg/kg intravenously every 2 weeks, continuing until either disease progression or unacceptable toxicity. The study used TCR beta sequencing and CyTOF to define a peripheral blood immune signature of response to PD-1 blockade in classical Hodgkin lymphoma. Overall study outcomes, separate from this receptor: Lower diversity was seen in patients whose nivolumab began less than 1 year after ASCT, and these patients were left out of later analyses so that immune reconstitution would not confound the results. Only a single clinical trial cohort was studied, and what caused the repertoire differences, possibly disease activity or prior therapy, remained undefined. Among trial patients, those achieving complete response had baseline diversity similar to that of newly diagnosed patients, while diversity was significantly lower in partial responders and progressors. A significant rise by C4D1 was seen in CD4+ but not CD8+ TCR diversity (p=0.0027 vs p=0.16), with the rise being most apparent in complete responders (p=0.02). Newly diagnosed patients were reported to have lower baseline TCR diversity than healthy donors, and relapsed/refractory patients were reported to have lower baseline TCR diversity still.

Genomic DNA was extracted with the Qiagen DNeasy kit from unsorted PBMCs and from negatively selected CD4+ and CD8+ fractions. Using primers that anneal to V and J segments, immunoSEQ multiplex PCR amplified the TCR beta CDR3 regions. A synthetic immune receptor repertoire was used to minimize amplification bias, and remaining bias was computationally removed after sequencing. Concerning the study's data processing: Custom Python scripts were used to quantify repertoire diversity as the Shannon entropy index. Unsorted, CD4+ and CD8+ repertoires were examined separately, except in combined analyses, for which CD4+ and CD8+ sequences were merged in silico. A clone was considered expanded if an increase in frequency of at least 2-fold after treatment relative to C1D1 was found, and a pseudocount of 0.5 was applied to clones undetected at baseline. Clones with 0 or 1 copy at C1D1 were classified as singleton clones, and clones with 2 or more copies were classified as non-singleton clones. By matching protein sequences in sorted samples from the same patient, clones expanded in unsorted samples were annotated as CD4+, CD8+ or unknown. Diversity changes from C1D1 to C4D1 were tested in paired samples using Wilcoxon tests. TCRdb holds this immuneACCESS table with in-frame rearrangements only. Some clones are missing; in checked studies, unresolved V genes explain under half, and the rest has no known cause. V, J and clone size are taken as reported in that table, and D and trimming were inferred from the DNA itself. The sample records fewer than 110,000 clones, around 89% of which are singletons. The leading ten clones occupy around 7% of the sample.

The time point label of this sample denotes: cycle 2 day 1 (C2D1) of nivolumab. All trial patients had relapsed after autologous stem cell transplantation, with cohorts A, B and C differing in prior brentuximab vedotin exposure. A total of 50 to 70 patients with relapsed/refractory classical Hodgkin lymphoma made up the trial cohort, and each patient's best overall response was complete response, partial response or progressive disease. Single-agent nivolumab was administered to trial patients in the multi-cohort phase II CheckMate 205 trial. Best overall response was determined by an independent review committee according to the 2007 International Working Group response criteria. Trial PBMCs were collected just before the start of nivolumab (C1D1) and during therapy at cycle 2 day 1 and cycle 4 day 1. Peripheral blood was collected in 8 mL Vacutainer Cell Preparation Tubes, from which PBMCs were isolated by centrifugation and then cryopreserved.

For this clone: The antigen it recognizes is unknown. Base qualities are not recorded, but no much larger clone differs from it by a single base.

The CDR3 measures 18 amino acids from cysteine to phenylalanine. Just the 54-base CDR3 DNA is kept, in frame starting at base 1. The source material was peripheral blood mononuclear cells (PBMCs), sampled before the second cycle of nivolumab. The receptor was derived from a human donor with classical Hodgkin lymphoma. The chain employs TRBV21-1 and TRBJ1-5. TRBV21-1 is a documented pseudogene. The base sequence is TGTGCCAGCATGAAATCGGGGGTCCGGACAGAGGATCTTCAGCCCCAGCATTTT. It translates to CASMKSGVRTEDLQPQHF.